One and the same sample provided the 19 T cell receptor beta chains below, sequenced in a study of blood T cell repertoires in COVID-19. The table came from immunoSEQ multiplex PCR; TCRdb's copy has only in-frame clones and leaves some out. The sample lists some 25,000 clones; roughly 94% were seen once. The sequencing sample was made of peripheral blood. The receptors derive from a woman between 50 and 59 years old with active COVID-19.

The V call is TRBV29-1, the J call TRBJ2-1, with TRBD1 matching over 12 bases. The length of the CDR3 is 16 residues. Trimming took 8 bases from V and 0 from J; bases not matched to a gene: 8. Per the germline V gene, CDR1 is SQVTM and CDR2 is ANQGSEA. CDR3 in amino acids: CSLAGTGGISYNEQFF. CDR3 nucleotides: TGCAGCTTGGCCGGGACAGGGGGCATCTCCTACAATGAGCAGTTCTTC.

The chain combines TRBV7-9 with TRBJ1-5; tentative D call: TRBD1 (5 bases). CDR1 and CDR2 from the germline V gene are SEHNR and FQNEAQ (reference sequence). The V end was cut by 4 bases, the J end by 7 bases, with 14 bases between. This CDR3 region has 14 residues. Here the CDR3 DNA reads TGTGCCAGCAGCTCCGACAGAACATTCCAGCCCCAGCATTTT. This codes for CASSSDRTFQPQHF.

Notes on this clone: Other DNA sequences within the sample encode an identical CDR3. The chain carries TRBV2 and TRBJ2-7; weak D call: TRBD2 (5 bases). Trimming removed 3 bases at V and 2 bases at J, with 8 bases between. This CDR3 spans 13 amino acids. CDR1 is SNHLY, CDR2 FYNNEI, per germline. CDR3 protein: CASSEREPYEQYV. The DNA for the CDR3 is TGTGCCAGCAGTGAGAGGGAGCCCTACGAGCAGTACGTC.

This rearrangement joins TRBV19 to TRBJ2-2, with 14 bases lining up with TRBD2. The germline V gene encodes CDR1 LNHDA and CDR2 SQIVND (reference sequence). The V gene end was trimmed by 8 bases and the J gene end by 4 bases; junction bases not matched to a gene: 15. CDR3 size: 19 residues. CDR3 coding DNA: TGTGCCAGTTCCCTGGTTTGGACTAGCGGGAGGTACGGCACCGGGGAGCTGTTTTTT. Protein: CASSLVWTSGRYGTGELFF.

Written as DNA, the CDR3 is TGTGCCAGCAGCCCAGGGACAGGGCTGGACTATGGCTACACCTTC. This codes for CASSPGTGLDYGYTF. The rearrangement joins TRBV7-9 to TRBJ1-2; 9 bases match TRBD1. This CDR3 is built from 15 residues. The V and J ends lost 5 bases and 3 bases, in that order; junction bases with no gene match: 7. Germline V gives CDR1 SEHNR, CDR2 FQNEAQ (reference sequence).

The chain is built from TRBV7-2 and TRBJ1-5, with D hard to call. V dropped 2 bases and J dropped 1 base, with 3 bases sitting between them. This CDR3 spans 13 amino acids. CDR1 SGHTA and CDR2 FQGNSA come from the germline V gene. The CDR3 coding sequence is TGTGCCAGCAGCTTAAGCAGCAATCAGCCCCAGCATTTT. Protein sequence: CASSLSSNQPQHF.

This clone has just one count. V is TRBV9 and J is TRBJ2-2; D is ambiguous. V was shortened by 0 bases and J by 7 bases, with 4 bases between the two germline ends. The CDR3 is 12 amino acids. CDR1 is SGDLS, CDR2 YYNGEE, per germline. In DNA form, the CDR3 reads TGTGCCAGCAGCGTAGTACTCGGGGAGCTGTTTTTT. Its translation: CASSVVLGELFF.

V usage is TRBV3-1 (or the pseudogene TRBV3-2) and J usage is TRBJ1-3, with TRBD1 as a possible D gene (6 bases). Germline assignment: CDR1 LGHDT and CDR2 YNNKEL (reference sequence). V was cut by 6 bases and J by 4 bases, with 13 bases left in between. This CDR3 comprises 14 residues. CDR3 loop: CASRDAGAGNTIYF. The CDR3 bases are TGTGCCAGCAGGGATGCGGGGGCCGGAAACACCATATATTTT.

The rearrangement joins TRBV11-1 to TRBJ2-5; no clear D gene. The V end lost 2 bases, the J end lost 5 bases, and 9 bases lay between the germline ends. Germline V gene lookup returns CDR1 SGHAT and CDR2 FQDESV (reference sequence). There are 13 residues in the CDR3. This chain's CDR3 is CASSLSDGETQYF. CDR3 in DNA: TGTGCCAGCAGCTTATCTGACGGGGAGACCCAGTACTTC.

The chain joins TRBV2 to TRBJ1-3; TRBD1 might be the D (5 bases). Trimming stripped 6 bases from V and 0 bases from J, with 12 bases between. The CDR3 runs to 15 residues. The germline CDR1 and CDR2 sequences are SNHLY and FYNNEI. The CDR3 protein is CASSKGPSSGNTIYF. DNA for the CDR3: TGTGCCAGCAGCAAGGGGCCGAGCTCTGGAAACACCATATATTTT. The full variable domain, in which reference TRBV2 and TRBJ1-3 provide the parts outside the CDR3, is EPEVTQTPSHQVTQMGQEVILRCVPISNHLYFYWYRQILGQKVEFLVSFYNNEISEKSEIFDDQFSVERPDGSNFTLKIRSTKLEDSAMYFCASSKGPSSGNTIYFGEGSWLTVV.

The genes are TRBV28 and TRBJ1-2, with a tentative D call TRBD1 (6 bases). This CDR3 spans 16 amino acids. V lost 0 bases and J 3 bases, leaving 14 bases between the germline ends. Germline CDR1 reads MDHEN; CDR2 reads SYDVKM. Written as DNA, the CDR3 is TGTGCCAGCAGTTTATGGGAGGACAGATCTTACTATGGCTACACCTTC. Residues: CASSLWEDRSYYGYTF.

Remarks on this clone: Germline and junction disagree at one end, which may indicate a read error. The V call is TRBV28, the J call TRBJ2-3; a possible D gene is TRBD1 (5 bases). Germline V gives CDR1 MDHEN, CDR2 SYDVKM. The CDR3 is made up of 12 amino acids. The CDR3 reads CASTDSTDTQYF. The CDR3 DNA is TGTGCCAGCACCGACAGCACGGATACGCAGTATTTT. The complete variable domain, with remaining parts taken from reference TRBV28 and TRBJ2-3, reads DVKVTQSSRYLVKRTGEKVFLECVQDMDHENMFWYRQDPGLGLRLIYFSYDVKMKEKGDIPEGYSVSREKKERFSLILESASTNQTSMYLCASTDSTDTQYFGPGTRLTVL.

The chain recombines TRBV11-2 with TRBJ1-5, with 10 bases identical to TRBD1. CDR1 and CDR2 (germline): SGHAT, FQNNGV. J lost 16 bases, V lost 4 bases, and 19 bases had no gene match. The CDR3 contains 16 residues. The CDR3 loop is CASSSTPSWTGGRSHF. For the CDR3, the DNA is TGTGCCAGCAGCTCCACCCCATCCTGGACAGGGGGGCGAAGTCATTTT.

The V call is TRBV6-5, the J call TRBJ2-7; TRBD2 is a possible D gene (6 bases). Germline V gene sequence: CDR1 MNHEY, CDR2 SVGAGI. The CDR3 totals 15 residues. V lost 6 bases and J 4 bases, leaving 19 bases between the germline ends. For the CDR3, the DNA is TGTGCCAGCAGGTCCGGAGGGGCTGATCCTTACGAGCAGTACTTC. Its protein product is CASRSGGADPYEQYF.

The genes are TRBV5-1 and TRBJ1-1; TRBD1 is a possible D gene (6 bases). The CDR3 consists of 15 residues. V dropped 0 bases and J dropped 1 base, with 10 bases sitting between them. CDR1 SGHRS and CDR2 YFSETQ come from the germline V gene. In DNA form, the CDR3 reads TGCGCCAGCAGCTTGGTAGCGGGGGCGAACACTGAAGCTTTCTTT. Amino acid sequence: CASSLVAGANTEAFF. The whole variable domain, remainder taken from reference TRBV5-1 and TRBJ1-1, is KAGVTQTPRYLIKTRGQQVTLSCSPISGHRSVSWYQQTPGQGLQFLFEYFSETQRNKGNFPGRFSGRQFSNSRSEMNVSTLELGDSALYLCASSLVAGANTEAFFGQGTRLTVV.

The chain joins TRBV19 to TRBJ2-7, with 8 positions matching TRBD1. CDR1 LNHDA and CDR2 SQIVND come from the germline V gene (reference sequence). V lost 2 bases to trimming and J lost 3 bases; unmatched junction nucleotides: 3. CDR3 length: 14 residues. This chain's CDR3 is CASSIRDRGYEQYF. As DNA, the CDR3 is TGTGCCAGTAGTATAAGAGACAGGGGCTACGAGCAGTACTTC.

The chain uses TRBV28 and TRBJ2-7, with 9 bases fitting TRBD1. The CDR3 extends over 14 amino acids. Germline CDR1 is MDHEN and CDR2 is SYDVKM. After removal of 5 bases from V and 7 bases from J, the junction contained 9 bases not matched to a gene. CDR3 residues: CASSEGQGGGEQYV. CDR3 bases: TGTGCCAGCAGTGAGGGACAGGGCGGTGGGGAGCAGTACGTC.

This chain joins TRBV27 and TRBJ2-7, with D maybe TRBD2 (5 bases). Germline V gene data show CDR1 as MNHEY and CDR2 as SMNVEV (reference sequence). V shed 2 bases and J shed 5 bases, with 16 bases lying between them. The CDR3 contains 15 residues. The CDR3 DNA is TGTGCCAGCAGTTTACGAGGGATTGAAAATGACGAGCAGTACTTC. It codes for CASSLRGIENDEQYF.

J is TRBJ1-3 and V is TRBV6-6; 8 nucleotides agree with TRBD1. This CDR3 is built from 16 residues. Germline values: CDR1 MNHNY, CDR2 SVGAGI (reference sequence). The J segment lost 2 bases and the V segment lost 2 bases, leaving 5 bases of the junction unmatched. CDR3 sequence reads: CASSYGTGGPGNTIYF. The CDR3 DNA is TGTGCCAGCAGTTACGGTACAGGGGGTCCTGGAAACACCATATATTTT.